The rows below give T cell receptor beta chains drawn from one sample of a study of cytomegalovirus exposure and HLA in healthy donors. Profiled with immunoSEQ multiplex PCR; TCRdb holds only in-frame clones, not every one. The top ten hold roughly 2.1% of the sample, which has 150,000 to 200,000 clones, roughly four fifths seen once. Sequencing used PBMCs. The receptors were sampled from a woman between 25 and 40 years old in good health and CMV-seropositive. CDR3s include the opening cysteine and the closing phenylalanine or tryptophan. The order of the fields is V gene, J gene, clone size, D gene, CDR3 protein, CDR3 DNA. The D gene is left open where the match is weak. The size field is filled for only some rows; it gives once, few, many or a size class.

TRBV28	TRBJ1-4	NA	NA	CASSSREKLFF	TGTGCCAGCAGTTCGCGGGAAAAACTGTTTTTT
TRBV6-4	TRBJ2-2	once	NA	CASSVEEAGELFF	TGTGCCAGCAGTGTCGAGGAAGCGGGGGAGCTGTTTTTT
TRBV19	TRBJ2-1	NA	TRBD1	CASSKTGAGHEQFF	TGTGCCAGTAGTAAAACAGGGGCAGGACATGAGCAGTTCTTC
TRBV5-1	TRBJ2-3	NA	TRBD2	CASSPRRGSTDTQYF	TGCGCCAGCAGCCCTCGGCGGGGGAGCACAGATACGCAGTATTTT
TRBV27	TRBJ2-1	NA	TRBD2	CASSSSGGAVDEQFF	TGTGCCAGCAGTTCTAGCGGGGGGGCGGTAGATGAGCAGTTCTTC
TRBV6-5	TRBJ2-7	NA	TRBD1	CASSLTGTGTYEQYF	TGTGCCAGCAGTTTGACCGGGACAGGGACCTACGAGCAGTACTTC
TRBV10-3	TRBJ1-4	NA	TRBD1	CAISEFRDSDEKLFF	TGTGCCATCAGTGAGTTTCGGGACAGTGACGAAAAACTGTTTTTT
TRBV7-2	TRBJ2-2	NA	NA	CASSLFGGWNTGELFF	TGTGCCAGCAGCTTATTTGGCGGGTGGAACACCGGGGAGCTGTTTTTT
TRBV11-2	TRBJ1-1	NA	NA	CASSLRIEGGTEAFF	TGTGCCAGCAGCTTAAGAATAGAGGGTGGCACTGAAGCTTTCTTT
TRBV13	TRBJ2-3	NA	NA	CASSGTPRDTQYF	TGTGCCAGCAGCGGGACTCCACGAGATACGCAGTATTTT
TRBV27	TRBJ2-5	NA	NA	CASSLAGAGTQYF	TGTGCCAGCAGTTTAGCGGGGGCTGGGACCCAGTACTTC
TRBV30	TRBJ2-3	NA	NA	CASDRNTDTQYF	TGTGCCTCGGACAGAAACACAGATACGCAGTATTTT
TRBV19	TRBJ1-3	NA	TRBD1	CASSIAFGDSGNTIYF	TGTGCCAGTAGTATCGCTTTCGGGGACAGTGGAAACACCATATATTTT
TRBV10-1	TRBJ2-2	NA	NA	CASTRFAGLRTGELFF	TGCGCCAGCACCAGATTCGCGGGGCTGAGGACCGGGGAGCTGTTTTTT
TRBV6-5	TRBJ2-3	NA	TRBD2	CASSYSAGLAPTQYF	TGTGCCAGCAGTTACTCTGCGGGACTAGCCCCGACGCAGTATTTT
TRBV28	TRBJ2-7	NA	TRBD1	CASSFTTGVGGYEQYF	TGTGCCAGCAGTTTCACAACAGGGGTCGGAGGCTACGAGCAGTACTTC
TRBV6-1	TRBJ1-1	once	NA	CASSALNDSPEAFF	TGTGCCAGCAGTGCTCTTAATGACAGCCCGGAAGCTTTCTTT
TRBV7-2	TRBJ1-1	NA	TRBD1	CASSSQRTGRTEAFF	TGTGCCAGCAGCTCCCAGAGGACAGGCAGGACTGAAGCTTTCTTT
TRBV2	TRBJ1-4	NA	TRBD1	CASSDLTGVDGKLFF	TGTGCCAGCAGTGACCTCACAGGGGTTGATGGGAAACTGTTTTTT
TRBV7-9	TRBJ2-5	NA	TRBD1	CSSSWDSRRAETQYF	TGTTCCAGCAGCTGGGACAGTCGCAGGGCAGAGACCCAGTACTTC
TRBV4-1	TRBJ1-5	NA	TRBD1	CASSLRTGKFSNQPQHF	TGCGCCAGCAGCCTCAGGACAGGGAAGTTTAGCAATCAGCCCCAGCATTTT
TRBV4-3	TRBJ1-6	NA	NA	CASSQDRGSPLHF	TGCGCCAGCAGCCAAGACAGGGGTTCACCCCTCCACTTT